One and the same sample provided the 19 T cell receptor beta chains below, sequenced in a study of OX40 agonist ivuxolimab in advanced cancers. Sequencing used immunoSEQ multiplex PCR; TCRdb keeps in-frame clones, though not all of them. The sample consists of 55,000 or so clones, roughly 87% of them appearing once. The sample was CD4+ or CD8+ T cells sorted from blood, taken in a trial of the OX40 agonist ivuxolimab. Receptors originate from an adult with an advanced solid tumor such as melanoma, head and neck, liver or kidney cancer.

The chain employs TRBV27 and TRBJ2-3; D unclear. Germline CDR1 and CDR2: MNHEY and SMNVEV (reference sequence). The CDR3 spans 13 residues. V lost 5 bases, J lost 6 bases, and 12 bases lay in between. As DNA, the CDR3 is TGTGCCAGCAGTCGTCCGACACACGATACGCAGTATTTT. It codes for CASSRPTHDTQYF.

The V call is TRBV28, the J call TRBJ1-4; perhaps TRBD1 as D (5 bases). The V and J ends lost 4 bases and 7 bases respectively, with 10 bases between them. Germline lookup yields CDR1 MDHEN and CDR2 SYDVKM. The CDR3 totals 13 residues. This CDR3 reads CASSSGFSEKLFF. CDR3 in DNA: TGTGCCAGCAGTTCAGGGTTTAGTGAAAAACTGTTTTTT.

This sequence joins TRBV10-3 and TRBJ1-3, with D uncertain. Trimming cost V 3 bases and J 1 base, with 10 bases left between them. Germline CDR1 reads ENHRY; CDR2 reads SYGVKD. This CDR3 has 15 amino acids. The chain's CDR3 is CAISEVGKSGNTIYF. The CDR3 DNA sequence: TGTGCCATCAGTGAAGTTGGGAAGTCTGGAAACACCATATATTTT.

The chain has TRBV19 and TRBJ1-5; the D gene is possibly TRBD1 (5 bases). The CDR3 contains 13 residues. V lost 8 bases and J lost 4, with 12 bases in between. Looked up from germline, CDR1 is LNHDA and CDR2 is SQIVND (reference sequence). The CDR3 loop is CASSVGRNQPQHF. CDR3 DNA sequence: TGTGCCAGTTCGGTGGGACGGAATCAGCCCCAGCATTTT.

The chain links TRBV10-1 to TRBJ2-4; TRBD1 agrees at 12 bases. The CDR3 has 18 residues. Trimming took 4 bases from V and 0 from J; bases not matched to a gene: 7. Germline CDR1 and CDR2: WNHNN and SYGVQD (reference sequence). CDR3 sequence: CASSVGTGGERAKNIQYF. CDR3 coding DNA: TGCGCCAGCAGTGTAGGGACAGGGGGCGAAAGAGCCAAAAACATTCAGTACTTC.

CDR3 DNA sequence: TGTGCCAGCAGTTTAAGTCCAGCCTTTCCTGGCTACACCTTC. Its protein product is CASSLSPAFPGYTF. The chain employs TRBV28 and TRBJ1-2; D call uncertain. The CDR3 is 14 residues long. CDR1 is MDHEN, CDR2 SYDVKM, per germline. Between the trimmed V and J ends, which lost 2 bases and 7 bases, there was a span of 14 bases.

The rearrangement joins TRBV4-1 to TRBJ1-1, with 7 bases fitting TRBD1. CDR3 length equals 17 residues. J lost 4 bases, V lost 0 bases, and 11 bases had no gene match. Germline CDR1 and CDR2: MGHRA and YSYEKL. The CDR3 DNA reads as TGCGCCAGCAGCCAAGATACTTCAAGGGGGCGCGGCACTGAAGCTTTCTTT. It specifies CASSQDTSRGRGTEAFF.

The chain employs TRBV5-4 and TRBJ1-1, with 7 bases aligning to TRBD1. J gave up 6 bases and V 0 bases, and 14 bases lay outside the gene matches. Germline V lookup: CDR1 SGHNT, CDR2 YYREEE (reference sequence). CDR3 length: 17 amino acids. Here the CDR3 reads CASSLGFPRGNFAEAFF. In DNA, the CDR3 is TGTGCCAGCAGCTTGGGATTTCCCAGGGGGAACTTTGCTGAAGCTTTCTTT.

J is TRBJ2-7 and V is TRBV5-5; 7 nucleotides align to TRBD1. Germline trimming cut 6 bases from V and 1 base from J; bases unmatched to any gene: 7. The CDR3 is 14 amino acids. Germline CDR1 and CDR2: SGHKS and YYEKEE (reference sequence). The chain's CDR3 is CASNPGTESYEQYF. The CDR3 coding sequence is TGTGCCAGCAATCCCGGGACAGAGTCCTACGAGCAGTACTTC.

The rearrangement joins TRBV4-2 to TRBJ2-7; D gene uncertain. The length of the CDR3 is 15 residues. Germline-derived CDR1 and CDR2 are LGHNA and YNFKEQ. V was clipped by 1 base and J by 2 bases, with 12 bases between them. The CDR3 nucleotides read TGTGCCAGCAGCCAAGGCGTCAGCCGCACCTACGAGCAGTACTTC. Protein: CASSQGVSRTYEQYF.

The chain recombines TRBV2 with TRBJ2-7; D gene unclear. This CDR3 comprises 15 residues. The V gene's germline CDR1 is SNHLY and CDR2 FYNNEI. V dropped 4 bases and J dropped 0 bases, with 13 bases sitting between them. The CDR3 spells CASSGSVRSSYEQYF. The DNA of the CDR3 is TGTGCCAGCAGTGGTTCTGTGCGAAGCTCCTACGAGCAGTACTTC.

The chain has TRBV7-3 and TRBJ2-2, with a possible D match to TRBD1 (8 bases). There are 18 residues in the CDR3. Trimming stripped 2 bases from V and 2 bases from J, with 18 bases between. The germline gives CDR1 SGHTA, CDR2 FQGTGA. The CDR3 is CASSLYGAGTGNTGELFF. The CDR3 DNA reads as TGTGCCAGCAGCTTATATGGAGCGGGGACAGGAAACACCGGGGAGCTGTTTTTT.

The gene calls are TRBV2 and TRBJ2-5; D could derive from TRBD1 or TRBD2 (5 bases each). The germline V gene encodes CDR1 SNHLY and CDR2 FYNNEI. Trimming removed 8 bases from V and 1 base from J, with 14 bases in between. This CDR3 spans 14 amino acids. CDR3: CASPRGWGQETQYF. Here the CDR3 DNA reads TGTGCCAGCCCGAGGGGTTGGGGCCAAGAGACCCAGTACTTC.

The chain has TRBV19 and TRBJ2-7, with TRBD1 matching 9 bases. CDR1 and CDR2 (germline): LNHDA, SQIVND (reference sequence). The CDR3 length is 17 residues. V was pared by 4 bases and J by 4 bases, with 14 bases of the junction left unmatched. CDR3 in amino acids: CASSNLFSGTGIYEQYF. The CDR3 region has the DNA TGTGCCAGTAGTAACTTGTTTTCCGGGACAGGGATATACGAGCAGTACTTC.

This clone occurred a few times. J is TRBJ2-2 and V is TRBV7-3, with D possibly being TRBD2 (6 bases). Per the germline V gene, CDR1 is SGHTA and CDR2 is FQGTGA. V dropped 2 bases and J dropped 1 base, with 8 bases sitting between them. This CDR3 contains 15 residues. CDR3 in DNA: TGTGCCAGCAGCTTATTAGCGGTGAACACCGGGGAGCTGTTTTTT. Translating gives CASSLLAVNTGELFF.

In this sample, this clone turned up once. This rearrangement joins TRBV28 to TRBJ2-3; D is perhaps TRBD2 (6 bases). CDR1 MDHEN and CDR2 SYDVKM come from the germline V gene. The CDR3 totals 15 residues. The ends were cut back, 7 bases at V and 6 bases at J, with 20 bases in the middle. In DNA, the CDR3 is TGTGCCAGCACCGCATACGGGAGAAGGAGGGATACGCAGTATTTT. It encodes CASTAYGRRRDTQYF.

This clone was seen a few times. V and J are TRBV13 and TRBJ2-2; 8 bases line up with TRBD2. V trimming: 2 bases; J trimming: 3 bases; junction bases outside the gene matches: 2. Germline CDR1 and CDR2: PRHDT and FYEKMQ (reference sequence). The CDR3 contains 15 residues. The CDR3 region has the DNA TGTGCCAGCAGCTTACCGGGAGGGCACACCGGGGAGCTGTTTTTT. Its translation: CASSLPGGHTGELFF.

The V gene is TRBV9, the J gene TRBJ2-5, with D possibly being TRBD2 (5 bases). Germline V gene lookup returns CDR1 SGDLS and CDR2 YYNGEE. Trimming took off 3 bases at V and 2 bases at J, with 11 bases between the two ends. The CDR3 is made up of 14 amino acids. The CDR3 spells CASSERPGQETQYF. CDR3 nucleotides: TGTGCCAGCAGCGAACGACCGGGACAAGAGACCCAGTACTTC. Supplemented by reference TRBV9 and TRBJ2-5, the full variable domain reads DSGVTQTPKHLITATGQRVTLRCSPRSGDLSVYWYQQSLDQGLQFLIQYYNGEERAKGNILERFSAQQFPDLHSELNLSSLELGDSALYFCASSERPGQETQYFGPGTRLLVL.

The V and J genes are TRBV6-1 and TRBJ2-3, with D hard to call. The CDR3 has 13 amino acids. The V and J ends lost 3 bases and 1 base respectively, with 5 bases between them. Germline V gene lookup returns CDR1 MNHNS and CDR2 SASEGT. As DNA, the CDR3 is TGTGCCAGCAGTGATAAAGGCACAGATACGCAGTATTTT. Translation: CASSDKGTDTQYF.